This T cell receptor beta chain was sequenced in a study of Graves' ophthalmopathy and Graves' hyperthyroidism (dated by TCRdb to the late 2010s). Notes on the research overall: Peripheral blood was collected at initial diagnosis, prior to any treatment. The study used TCR beta repertoire signatures to distinguish Graves' ophthalmopathy from Graves' hyperthyroidism and to predict progression to ophthalmopathy. In total, 135 blood samples were TCR-sequenced: 43 ophthalmopathy, some 72 hyperthyroidism and some 17 hyperthyroidism-to-ophthalmopathy patients. A discovery set of about a hundred patients (roughly 41 ophthalmopathy, around 57 stable hyperthyroidism) was enrolled to explore V-J signatures distinguishing ophthalmopathy from hyperthyroidism. An independent validation cohort was composed of 18 hyperthyroidism patients and approximately 15 patients who later progressed from hyperthyroidism to ophthalmopathy. In a handful of hyperthyroidism patients, the T-cell repertoire of thyroid tissue was compared with the T-cell repertoire of blood. Following sample collection, hyperthyroidism patients were given methimazole at a starting dose of 30 mg daily, and ophthalmopathy patients were given high-dose intravenous methylprednisolone. The 100 discovery patients were divided at random into training and test sets in a 7:3 ratio. General findings and caveats noted by the study authors: Most expanded thyroid clonotypes with a frequency above 0.001 also appeared in blood, which suggests that blood repertoires may reflect the immune response in the thyroid. Ophthalmopathy was separated from stable hyperthyroidism by the 13-signature model with around 88% sensitivity and less than 82% specificity in cross-validation and with 80%/75% in the test set. No statistical method was used to predetermine the sample size, and group allocation was not hidden from the investigators. In validation, the model predicted ophthalmopathy progression with about 71% sensitivity and roughly 72% specificity; roughly 12 predicted patients were CT-confirmed with GO in a median of roughly 6.8 months.

The ophthalmopathy patients had moderately to severely active disease, with a Clinical Activity Score of 3 or higher, a NOSPECS grade of 4 or higher, and a disease duration of less than 3 months. Patients with other autoimmune diseases, uncontrolled infections, pregnancy or lactation were excluded. Diagnosis was based on clinical symptoms, serum thyroxine, TRAb, thyroid ultrasound and orbital computed tomography. PBMCs were isolated from about 9.1 ml of fresh peripheral blood by Ficoll-Paque density gradient centrifugation. Total RNA was extracted using Trizol reagent, and RNA quality was checked on an Agilent 2100 Bioanalyzer. In this sample, this clonotype turned up many times. What this receptor recognizes is not known. Per-nucleotide qualities are absent, and no much larger clonotype sits a single base away. The CDR3 numbers 15 residues from cysteine through phenylalanine. Here the CDR3 DNA is all that survives: 45 bases in frame from base 1. In the germline V gene (reference sequence), CDR1 corresponds to LGHDT and CDR2 to YNNKEL. The germline ends are 13 bases apart after V is trimmed by 0 bases and J by 5 bases.

For repertoire sequencing, TCR beta CDR3 regions were amplified from RNA transcripts. The first round was an RT-PCR using HTBI primers with the Qiagen OneStep RT-PCR kit, and this first round was followed by a second-round multiplex PCR, then size selection and purification. Libraries were sequenced paired-end with 100 bp reads on an Illumina HiSeq2000. Per the original workflow: SOAPnuke was used to process the reads, throwing out any read that had adapters, had uncalled bases, had a mean Phred below 15, or lacked an exact constant-primer or identifier match. High-quality paired reads were merged with COPE v1.2.5. Unique nucleotide sequences were defined as clonotypes and aligned to IMGT TRB V, D and J references using MiTCR v1.1. Analysis was restricted to V-J combinations with a frequency above 0.0001, which covered approximately 99% of repertoires. For each V-J combination, a TCR clonal expansion and chaos score was defined as the ratio of F50 clonal expansion to chaos observed in the TCRdist matrix. Features were reduced by Welch's t-statistics and random forest to approximately 12 V-J combinations, which fed a naive Bayes classifier. The similarity between thyroid and blood repertoires was quantified using the Morisita-Horn index. TCRdb reprocessed the public reads (quality trimming at Q25 with fastp, clone calling with MiXCR) and kept in-frame beta chains. CDR3 protein sequences are deduplicated, and each keeps its most common genes and DNA. The V and J calls and clone size are TCRdb's, not the authors'. Recorded for this sample are 200,000 to 250,000 distinct CDR3 sequences; approximately 29% of them occurred a single time. The ten largest clones capture 8.5% to 9.5% of the sample.

The sequencing sample was made of peripheral blood. The TCR comes from a man aged 50 to 59 with Graves' ophthalmopathy. Donor details come from another sample of the same person, matched by shared clones. The chain is encoded by TRBV3-1 joined to TRBJ2-5; the D gene remains uncertain. Here is the DNA: TGTGCCAGCAGCCAAGAGTCACTGAGTCTGGAGACCCAGTACTTC. Its translation reads: CASSQESLSLETQYF.